The clone carrying this T cell receptor beta chain has only one observation. Its cognate antigen is unknown. Losses at the gene ends were 0 bases for V and 0 bases for J; bases not matched to a gene: 5. The CDR3 runs to 16 residues. Germline CDR1 reads LGHNA; CDR2 reads YSLEER. This specimen comes from a study of OX40 agonist ivuxolimab in advanced cancers. Study at large: Patients in dose escalation had liver, melanoma, kidney or head and neck cancers. In three patients, partial responses were observed, one with hepatocellular carcinoma and two with cutaneous melanoma. Study results and caveats: Among some nonresponders, normalized T-cell clonal expansion was also low. Partial responders treated at 0.1-3.0 mg/kg exhibited clonal expansion among the lowest measured.

Clones were sequenced by immunoSEQ multiplex PCR, and TCRdb holds only the in-frame ones, with some missing. Seen here are around 40,000 clones, roughly 80% observed once, and the top ten hold 3.5% to 5%. This clonotype was sampled from an adult with an advanced solid tumor such as melanoma, head and neck, liver or kidney cancer. V gene TRBV4-3 combines with J gene TRBJ2-7; 7 bases agree with TRBD2. Sequenced material: CD4+ or CD8+ T cells sorted from blood, taken in a trial of the OX40 agonist ivuxolimab. The CDR3 DNA is TGCGCCAGCAGCCAAGAGGCTAGCGGCTTCTCCTACGAGCAGTACTTC. Its protein is CASSQEASGFSYEQYF.